The T cell receptor beta chain under discussion was sequenced for a study of shared T cell receptors in the human thymus. Here immunoSEQ multiplex PCR was the method, and the copy in TCRdb shows in-frame clones only, minus some. The data hold more than 550,000 clones, with approximately 89% observed a single time. The V gene's germline CDR1 is SGHKS and CDR2 YYEKEE (reference sequence). The CDR3 sequence is 16 residues long. V shed 0 bases and J shed 3 bases, with 16 bases lying between them. These same data were also listed under a study on human thymus T cells. That paper states: Thymus specimens were resections from corrective heart surgery. Related research has reported that thymic repertoires overlap highly among unrelated individuals.

The sequenced material came from thymocytes. V is TRBV5-5 and J is TRBJ2-7; maybe TRBD2 (7 bases). The receptor's source is a boy less than two years old with a congenital heart defect. This CDR3 is CASSLGSRGAHYEQYF. DNA for the CDR3: TGTGCCAGCAGCTTGGGAAGCCGGGGGGCCCACTACGAGCAGTACTTC.